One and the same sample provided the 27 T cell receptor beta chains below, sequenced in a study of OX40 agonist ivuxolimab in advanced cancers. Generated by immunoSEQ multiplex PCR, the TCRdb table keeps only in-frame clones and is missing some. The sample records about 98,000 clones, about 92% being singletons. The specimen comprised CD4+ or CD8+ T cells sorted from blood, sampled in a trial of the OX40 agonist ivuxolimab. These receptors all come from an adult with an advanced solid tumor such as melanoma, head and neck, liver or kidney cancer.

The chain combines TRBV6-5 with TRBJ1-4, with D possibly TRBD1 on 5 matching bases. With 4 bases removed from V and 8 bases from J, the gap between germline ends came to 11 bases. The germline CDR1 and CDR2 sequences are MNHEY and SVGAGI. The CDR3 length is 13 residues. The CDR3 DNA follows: TGTGCCAGCAGTTCGACAGTTCTGGAAAAACTGTTTTTT. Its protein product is CASSSTVLEKLFF.

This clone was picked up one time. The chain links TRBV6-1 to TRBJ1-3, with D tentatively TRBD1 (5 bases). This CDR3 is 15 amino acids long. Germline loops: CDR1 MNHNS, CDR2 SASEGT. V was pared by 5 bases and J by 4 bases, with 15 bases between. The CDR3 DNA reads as TGTGCCAGCAGTAGTCTCGGGGCCCTAGGAAACACCATATATTTT. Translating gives CASSSLGALGNTIYF.

In DNA form, the CDR3 reads TGTGCCAGCAGTGAGTTAGGTCAAAACACTGAAGCTTTCTTT. It codes for CASSELGQNTEAFF. This rearrangement joins TRBV2 to TRBJ1-1, with unresolved D. From germline, CDR1 is SNHLY and CDR2 FYNNEI. Trimming left V 3 bases short and J 2 bases short, with 10 bases between. CDR3 length: 14 residues.

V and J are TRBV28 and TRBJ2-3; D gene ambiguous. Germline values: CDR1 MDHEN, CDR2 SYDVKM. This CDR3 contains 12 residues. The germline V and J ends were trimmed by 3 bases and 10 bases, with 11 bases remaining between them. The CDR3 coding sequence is TGTGCCAGCAGTTTGTCTCAAAGGGCGCAGTATTTT. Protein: CASSLSQRAQYF.

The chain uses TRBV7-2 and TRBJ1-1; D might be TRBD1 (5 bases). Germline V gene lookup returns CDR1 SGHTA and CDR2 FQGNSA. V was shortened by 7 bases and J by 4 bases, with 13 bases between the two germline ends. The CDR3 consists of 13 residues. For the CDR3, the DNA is TGTGCCAGCATCTTCGGGGGGAGCACTGAAGCTTTCTTT. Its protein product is CASIFGGSTEAFF.

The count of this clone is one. CDR3 sequence: CASTPLRDSYNEQFF. The CDR3 DNA follows: TGTGCCAGCACCCCTTTGAGGGACTCCTACAATGAGCAGTTCTTC. The rearrangement links TRBV5-6 to TRBJ2-1, with D possibly TRBD2 on 5 matching bases. Trimming took 6 bases from V and 0 from J, leaving 13 bases between them. The CDR3 totals 15 residues. Germline-derived CDR1 and CDR2 are SGHDT and YYEEEE.

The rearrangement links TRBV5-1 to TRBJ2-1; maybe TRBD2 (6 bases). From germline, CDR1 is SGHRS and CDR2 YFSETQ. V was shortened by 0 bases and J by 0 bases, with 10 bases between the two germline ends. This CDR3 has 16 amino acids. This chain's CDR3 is CASSLGPAGSYNEQFF. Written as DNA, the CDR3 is TGCGCCAGCAGCTTGGGCCCAGCGGGCTCCTACAATGAGCAGTTCTTC.

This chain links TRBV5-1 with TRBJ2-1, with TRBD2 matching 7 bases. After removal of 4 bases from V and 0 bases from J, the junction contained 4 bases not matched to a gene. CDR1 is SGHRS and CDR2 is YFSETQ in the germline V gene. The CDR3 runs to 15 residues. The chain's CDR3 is CASSPGGVSYNEQFF. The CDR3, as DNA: TGCGCCAGCAGCCCGGGGGGAGTCTCCTACAATGAGCAGTTCTTC.

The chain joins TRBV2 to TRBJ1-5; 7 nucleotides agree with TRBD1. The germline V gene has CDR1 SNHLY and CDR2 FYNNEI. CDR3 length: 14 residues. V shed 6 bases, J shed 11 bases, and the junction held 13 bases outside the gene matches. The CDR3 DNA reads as TGTGCCAGCAGCCCCGACATAGGGGGCGAGGCCCAGCATTTT. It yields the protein CASSPDIGGEAQHF.

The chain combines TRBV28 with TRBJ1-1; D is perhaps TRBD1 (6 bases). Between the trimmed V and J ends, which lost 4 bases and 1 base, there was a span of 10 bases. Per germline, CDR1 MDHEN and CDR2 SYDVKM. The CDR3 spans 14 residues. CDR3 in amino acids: CASSSDRANTEAFF. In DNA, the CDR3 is TGTGCCAGCAGTTCGGACAGAGCGAACACTGAAGCTTTCTTT.

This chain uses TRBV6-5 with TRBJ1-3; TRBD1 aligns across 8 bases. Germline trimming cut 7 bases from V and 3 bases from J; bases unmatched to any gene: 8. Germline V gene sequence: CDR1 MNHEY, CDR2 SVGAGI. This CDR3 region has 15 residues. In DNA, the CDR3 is TGTGCCAGCACCCCAAGGACAGGGCATGGAAACACCATATATTTT. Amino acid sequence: CASTPRTGHGNTIYF.

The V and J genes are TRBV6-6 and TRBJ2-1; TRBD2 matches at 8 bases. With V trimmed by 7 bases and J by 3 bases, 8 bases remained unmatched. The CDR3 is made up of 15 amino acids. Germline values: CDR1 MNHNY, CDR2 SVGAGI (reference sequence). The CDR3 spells CASTTSGGDYNEQFF. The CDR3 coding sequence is TGTGCCAGCACCACGAGCGGGGGCGACTACAATGAGCAGTTCTTC.

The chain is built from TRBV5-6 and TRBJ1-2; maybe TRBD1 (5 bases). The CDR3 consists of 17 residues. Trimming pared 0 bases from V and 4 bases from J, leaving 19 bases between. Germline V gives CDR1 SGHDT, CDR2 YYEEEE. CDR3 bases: TGTGCCAGCAGCTTGGCCCGGACACGCCTGATGAGCTATGGCTACACCTTC. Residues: CASSLARTRLMSYGYTF.

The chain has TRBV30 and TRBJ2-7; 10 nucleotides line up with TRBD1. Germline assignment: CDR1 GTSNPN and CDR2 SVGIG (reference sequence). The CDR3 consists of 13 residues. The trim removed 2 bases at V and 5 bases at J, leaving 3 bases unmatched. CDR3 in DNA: TGTGCCTGGAGTCGGGACAGGGGCAACGAGCAGTACGTC. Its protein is CAWSRDRGNEQYV.

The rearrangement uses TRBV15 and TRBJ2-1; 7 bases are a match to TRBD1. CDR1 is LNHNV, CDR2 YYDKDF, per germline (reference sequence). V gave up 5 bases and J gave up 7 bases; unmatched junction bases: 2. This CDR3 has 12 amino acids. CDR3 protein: CATSDRENEQFF. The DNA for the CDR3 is TGTGCCACCAGCGACAGGGAGAATGAGCAGTTCTTC.

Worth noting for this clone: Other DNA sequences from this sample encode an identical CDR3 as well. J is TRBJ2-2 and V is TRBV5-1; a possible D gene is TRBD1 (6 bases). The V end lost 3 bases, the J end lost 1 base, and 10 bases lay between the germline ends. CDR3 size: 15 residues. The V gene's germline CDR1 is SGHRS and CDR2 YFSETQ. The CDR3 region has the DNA TGCGCCAGCAGCTCCACAGGGTTGAACACCGGGGAGCTGTTTTTT. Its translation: CASSSTGLNTGELFF.

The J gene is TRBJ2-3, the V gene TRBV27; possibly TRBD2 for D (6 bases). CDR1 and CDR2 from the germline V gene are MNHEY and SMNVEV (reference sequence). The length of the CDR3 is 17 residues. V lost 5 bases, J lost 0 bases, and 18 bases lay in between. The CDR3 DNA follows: TGTGCCAGCAGTAGCCTGGGGCGGGGTCCTAGCACAGATACGCAGTATTTT. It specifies CASSSLGRGPSTDTQYF.

CDR3 sequence reads: CASSYGTSNEKLFF. For the CDR3, the DNA is TGTGCCAGCAGTTACGGTACAAGTAATGAAAAACTGTTTTTT. The chain combines TRBV6-6 with TRBJ1-4; D remains ambiguous. The CDR3 runs 14 residues. CDR1 MNHNY and CDR2 SVGAGI come from the germline V gene (reference sequence). Deletions cut 2 bases from V and 4 bases from J, with 8 bases between.

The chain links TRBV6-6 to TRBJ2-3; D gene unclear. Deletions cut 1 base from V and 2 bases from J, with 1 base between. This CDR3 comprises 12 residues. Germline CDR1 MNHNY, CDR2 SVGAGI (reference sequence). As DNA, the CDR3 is TGTGCCAGCAGTTACTACACAGATACGCAGTATTTT. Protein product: CASSYYTDTQYF.

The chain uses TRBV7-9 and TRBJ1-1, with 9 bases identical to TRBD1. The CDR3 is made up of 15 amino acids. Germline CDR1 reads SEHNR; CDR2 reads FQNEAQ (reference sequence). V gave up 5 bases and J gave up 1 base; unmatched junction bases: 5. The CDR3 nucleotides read TGTGCCAGCAGCACCCGGGACAGGGAGAACACTGAAGCTTTCTTT. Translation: CASSTRDRENTEAFF.

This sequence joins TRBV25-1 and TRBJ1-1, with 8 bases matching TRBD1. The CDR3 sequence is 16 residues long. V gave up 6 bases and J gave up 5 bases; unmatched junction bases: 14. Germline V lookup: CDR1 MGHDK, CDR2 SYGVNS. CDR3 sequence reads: CASRTGGRGLGTEAFF. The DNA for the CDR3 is TGTGCCAGCAGAACAGGGGGTCGGGGCCTTGGAACTGAAGCTTTCTTT.

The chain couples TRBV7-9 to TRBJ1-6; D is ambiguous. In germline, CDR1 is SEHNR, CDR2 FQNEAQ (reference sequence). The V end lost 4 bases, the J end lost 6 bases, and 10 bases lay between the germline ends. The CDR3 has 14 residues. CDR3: CASSSHGSNSPLHF. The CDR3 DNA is TGTGCCAGCAGCTCTCACGGCAGTAATTCACCCCTCCACTTT.

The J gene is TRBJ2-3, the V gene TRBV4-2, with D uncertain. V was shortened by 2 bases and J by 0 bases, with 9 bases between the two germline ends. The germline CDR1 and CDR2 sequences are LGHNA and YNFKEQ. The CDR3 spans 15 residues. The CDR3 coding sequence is TGTGCCAGCAGCCAATCGCCCTCTAGCACAGATACGCAGTATTTT. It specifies CASSQSPSSTDTQYF.

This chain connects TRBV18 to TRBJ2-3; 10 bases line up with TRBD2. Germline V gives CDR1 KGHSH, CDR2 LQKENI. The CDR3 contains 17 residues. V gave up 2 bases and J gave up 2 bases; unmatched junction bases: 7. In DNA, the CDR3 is TGTGCCAGCTCACCAACCCCTCTAGCGGGGGTCACAGATACGCAGTATTTT. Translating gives CASSPTPLAGVTDTQYF. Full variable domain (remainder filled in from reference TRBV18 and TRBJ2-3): NAGVMQNPRHLVRRRGQEARLRCSPMKGHSHVYWYRQLPEEGLKFMVYLQKENIIDESGMPKERFSAEFPKEGPSILRIQQVVRGDSAAYFCASSPTPLAGVTDTQYFGPGTRLTVL.

CDR3 residues: CASGSRQGDTEAFF. CDR3 nucleotides: TGTGCTAGTGGTTCGCGACAGGGGGACACTGAAGCTTTCTTT. The chain is built from TRBV12-5 and TRBJ1-1, with 9 bases that match TRBD1. Germline-derived CDR1 and CDR2 are LGHNT and FRNRAP. V shed 4 bases, J shed 3 bases, and the junction held 3 bases outside the gene matches. CDR3 length equals 14 residues.

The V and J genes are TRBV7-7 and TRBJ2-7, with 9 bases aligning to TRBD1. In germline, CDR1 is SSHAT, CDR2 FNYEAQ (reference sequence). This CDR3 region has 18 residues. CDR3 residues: CASSPGDTGTGRAYEQYV. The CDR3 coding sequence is TGTGCTAGCAGCCCGGGAGACACCGGGACAGGGCGTGCCTACGAGCAGTACGTC.

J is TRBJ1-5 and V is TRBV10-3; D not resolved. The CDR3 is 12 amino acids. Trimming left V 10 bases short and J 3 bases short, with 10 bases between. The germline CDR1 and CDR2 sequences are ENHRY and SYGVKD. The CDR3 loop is CATGGHNQPQHF. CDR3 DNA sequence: TGTGCCACCGGCGGGCACAATCAGCCCCAGCATTTT.